Listed here is a single TCR beta chain. Its matching antigen is unknown. Germline CDR1 MNHEY, CDR2 SMNVEV (reference sequence). V was clipped by 2 bases and J by 6 bases; unmatched bases: 7. The CDR3 covers 14 residues. Here immunoSEQ multiplex PCR was the method, and the copy in TCRdb shows in-frame clones only, minus some. The sample shows about 820,000 clones, 85% to 95% of them seen only once. Terminally differentiated effector memory CD45RA+ cells were left out of the naive CD8 fraction, which was CD45RO-negative and positively selected for CCR7. The donors, all of them Caucasian adults, lived in Nashville, Tennessee. This entry is derived from a study of shared clonotypes between healthy human individuals. Study context: Plates per donor: three CD4 naive, three CD4 memory, two CD8 naive, one CD8 memory.

Overall study findings and caveats: Sequencing depth was predicted to influence how clonotypes are shared among donors. Shared across a few donors were around 5% of the naive CD4 clonotypes.

V and J are TRBV27 and TRBJ2-7, with TRBD2 identical over 7 bases. The sample comprised naive CD8+ T cells sorted from blood. This sequence was found in a man younger than 40 in good health. The CDR3: CASSLRGGALEQYF. Here the CDR3 DNA reads TGTGCCAGCAGTTTAAGGGGAGGGGCCCTCGAGCAGTACTTC.